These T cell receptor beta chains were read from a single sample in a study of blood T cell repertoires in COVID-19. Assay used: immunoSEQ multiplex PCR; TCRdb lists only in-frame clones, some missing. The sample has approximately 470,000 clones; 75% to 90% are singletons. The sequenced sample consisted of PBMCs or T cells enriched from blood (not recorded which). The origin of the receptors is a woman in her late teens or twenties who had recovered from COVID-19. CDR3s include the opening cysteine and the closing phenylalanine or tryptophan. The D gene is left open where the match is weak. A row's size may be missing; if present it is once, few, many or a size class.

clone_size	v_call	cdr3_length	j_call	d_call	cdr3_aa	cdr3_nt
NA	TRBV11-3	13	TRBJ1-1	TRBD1	CASSLDRGTEAFF	TGTGCCAGCAGCTTAGACAGGGGGACTGAAGCTTTCTTT
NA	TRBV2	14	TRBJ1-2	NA	CASSTDRHNYGYTF	TGTGCCAGCAGTACGGACAGACATAACTATGGCTACACCTTC
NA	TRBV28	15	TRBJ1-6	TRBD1	CASSLIRGAGSPLHF	TGTGCCAGCAGTTTAATCAGGGGGGCGGGTTCACCCCTCCACTTT
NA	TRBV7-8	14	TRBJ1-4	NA	CASSLVRTPGKLFF	TGTGCCAGCAGCTTAGTAAGGACTCCGGGAAAACTGTTTTTT
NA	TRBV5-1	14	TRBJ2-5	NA	CASSQLTDQETQYF	TGCGCCAGCAGCCAACTGACAGACCAAGAGACCCAGTACTTC
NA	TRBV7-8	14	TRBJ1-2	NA	CASSLSEEYYGYTF	TGTGCCAGCAGCTTAAGCGAGGAATACTATGGCTACACCTTC
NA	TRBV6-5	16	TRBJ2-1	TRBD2	CASSYSAGGSYNEQFF	TGTGCCAGCAGTTACTCAGCGGGGGGATCCTACAATGAGCAGTTCTTC
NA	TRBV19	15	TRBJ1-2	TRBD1	CASSIDAGTAYGYTF	TGTGCCAGTAGTATAGATGCCGGGACAGCCTATGGCTACACCTTC
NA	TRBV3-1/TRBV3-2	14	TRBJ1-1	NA	CASSQDLGATEAFF	TGTGCCAGCAGCCAAGATCTAGGAGCAACTGAAGCTTTCTTT
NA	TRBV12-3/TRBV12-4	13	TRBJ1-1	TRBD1	CASSLGRDSQAFF	TGTGCCAGCAGTTTAGGAAGGGACAGCCAAGCTTTCTTT
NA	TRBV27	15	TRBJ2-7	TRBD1	CASATSGTGTHEQYF	TGTGCCAGCGCTACCTCCGGGACAGGGACCCACGAGCAGTACTTC
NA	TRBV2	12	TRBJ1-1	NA	CASTWDYPEAFF	TGTGCCAGCACTTGGGACTACCCTGAAGCTTTCTTT
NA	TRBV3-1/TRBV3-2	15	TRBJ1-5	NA	CASSQAGQLNQPQHF	TGTGCCAGCAGCCAAGCAGGGCAGTTGAATCAGCCCCAGCATTTT
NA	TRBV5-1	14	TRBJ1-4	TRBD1	CASSLGQGSEKLFF	TGCGCCAGCAGTTTAGGACAGGGGAGTGAAAAACTGTTTTTT
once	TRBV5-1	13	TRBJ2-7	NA	CASSSGHGREQYF	TGCGCCAGCAGCTCAGGCCATGGGAGGGAGCAGTACTTC
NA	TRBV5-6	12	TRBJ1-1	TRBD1	CASSSTGAGAFF	TGTGCCAGCAGCTCGACAGGGGCCGGGGCTTTCTTT
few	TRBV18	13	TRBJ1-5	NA	CASSPEAYQPQHF	TGTGCCAGCTCACCGGAGGCTTATCAGCCCCAGCATTTT
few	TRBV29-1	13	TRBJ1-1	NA	CSVQRSGGTEAFF	TGCAGCGTTCAAAGGTCCGGAGGCACTGAAGCTTTCTTT
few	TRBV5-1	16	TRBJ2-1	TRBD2	CASSYPGGSSYNEQFF	TGCGCCAGCAGCTACCCGGGGGGAAGCTCCTACAATGAGCAGTTCTTC
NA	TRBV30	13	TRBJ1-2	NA	CAWMTGANYGYTF	TGTGCCTGGATGACGGGAGCTAACTATGGCTACACCTTC
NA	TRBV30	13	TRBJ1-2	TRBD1	CAWSSTGDYGYTF	TGTGCCTGGAGTTCGACAGGGGACTATGGCTACACCTTC
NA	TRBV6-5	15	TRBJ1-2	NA	CASTIYGGVNYGYTF	TGTGCCAGCACCATCTATGGGGGGGTTAACTATGGCTACACCTTC
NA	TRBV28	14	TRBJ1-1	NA	CASSYRWRNTEAFF	TGTGCCAGCAGCTACAGGTGGAGGAACACTGAAGCTTTCTTT
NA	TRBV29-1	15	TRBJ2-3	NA	CSVDPQGRSTDTQYF	TGCAGCGTCGACCCACAGGGACGAAGCACAGATACGCAGTATTTT
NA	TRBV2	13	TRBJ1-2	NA	CASRTTTGLGYTF	TGTGCCAGCAGAACAACAACAGGGTTAGGCTACACCTTC
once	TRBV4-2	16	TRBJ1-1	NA	CASSHGLGEGVPEAFF	TGTGCCAGCAGCCACGGACTCGGGGAAGGAGTTCCTGAAGCTTTCTTT
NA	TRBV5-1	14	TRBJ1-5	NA	CASSFEGGNQPQHF	TGCGCCAGCAGCTTCGAGGGGGGCAATCAGCCCCAGCATTTT
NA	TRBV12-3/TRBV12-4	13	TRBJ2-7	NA	CASSSSAAYEQYF	TGTGCCAGCAGTTCCAGCGCGGCCTACGAGCAGTACTTC
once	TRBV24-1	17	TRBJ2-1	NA	CATSDWQLVRTYNEQFF	TGTGCCACCAGTGATTGGCAGCTAGTGAGGACCTACAATGAGCAGTTCTTC
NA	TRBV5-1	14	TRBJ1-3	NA	CASSQQGSGNTIYF	TGCGCCAGCAGCCAGCAGGGCTCTGGAAACACCATATATTTT
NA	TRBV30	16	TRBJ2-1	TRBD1	CAWSLTRTGAYNEQFF	TGTGCCTGGAGTTTGACCCGGACAGGGGCTTACAATGAGCAGTTCTTC
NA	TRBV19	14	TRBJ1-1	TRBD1	CASSEIQGATEAFF	TGTGCCAGTAGTGAAATACAGGGGGCCACTGAAGCTTTCTTT
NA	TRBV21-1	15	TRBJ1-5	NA	CASSALTVKGQPQHF	TGTGCCAGCAGCGCGTTGACAGTTAAGGGGCAGCCCCAGCATTTT
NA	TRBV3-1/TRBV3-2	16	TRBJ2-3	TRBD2	CASSQDQAGGPDTQYF	TGTGCCAGCAGCCAAGATCAAGCGGGGGGACCGGATACGCAGTATTTT
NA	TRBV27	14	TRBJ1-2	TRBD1	CASSTYDRAAGYTF	TGTGCCAGCAGTACCTATGACAGGGCGGCTGGCTACACCTTC
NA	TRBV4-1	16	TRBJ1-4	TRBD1	CASSQPRDSVNEKLFF	TGCGCCAGCAGCCAACCCCGGGACAGTGTTAATGAAAAACTGTTTTTT
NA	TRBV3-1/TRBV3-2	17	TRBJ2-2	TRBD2	CASSQVLAGVNTGELFF	TGTGCCAGCAGCCAAGTGCTAGCGGGGGTCAACACCGGGGAGCTGTTTTTT
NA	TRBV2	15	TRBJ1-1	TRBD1	CASTPSAGGNTEAFF	TGTGCCAGCACCCCTTCGGCAGGGGGGAACACTGAAGCTTTCTTT
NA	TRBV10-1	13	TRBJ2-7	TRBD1	CASSRTGDGEQYF	TGCGCCAGCAGCCGGACAGGGGATGGCGAGCAGTACTTC
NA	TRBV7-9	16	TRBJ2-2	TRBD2	CASSSIPGLDTGELFF	TGTGCCAGCAGTTCCATTCCGGGACTAGATACCGGGGAGCTGTTTTTT
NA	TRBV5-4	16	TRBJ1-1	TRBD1	CASSLALGGEETEAFF	TGTGCCAGCAGCTTGGCCCTAGGGGGCGAGGAGACTGAAGCTTTCTTT